This T cell receptor (beta chain) emerged from a study of blood T cells in healthy people across ages. Germline assignment: CDR1 LGHNA and CDR2 YSLEER. The length of the CDR3 is 15 residues. Trimming shortened V by 1 base and J by 0 bases, and 10 bases separated the two germline ends. A second about 6 to 12 cycle PCR used barcoded and J-beta primers. There were at least 3 million CDR3-containing paired-end reads obtained from each sample. Via MiXCR, TCRdb re-called the 5' RACE reads, giving one row per CDR3 protein. The top ten hold roughly 24% of the sample, which has around 2 million distinct CDR3 sequences, roughly two fifths seen once. This clonotype has more than one count but fewer than ten.

Sequencing used blood. V is TRBV4-3 and J is TRBJ2-7, with D possibly TRBD1 on 5 matching bases. The source is a human donor in good health. The CDR3, as DNA: TGCGCCAGCAGCCAAGGACAGTACTCCTCCTACGAGCAGTACTTC. Protein sequence: CASSQGQYSSYEQYF.